The rows below give T cell receptor beta chains drawn from one sample of a study of blood T cell repertoires in COVID-19. Libraries were prepared by immunoSEQ multiplex PCR; TCRdb keeps only in-frame clonotypes and omits some of them. The repertoire holds under 300,000 clones, with 82% as singletons. Sequenced sample: peripheral blood. The receptors here all came from a woman at least 80 years old with active or convalescent COVID-19. CDR3s include the opening cysteine and the closing phenylalanine or tryptophan. The D gene is left open where the match is weak. The size field is filled for only some rows; it gives once, few, many or a size class.

V gene: TRBV9
D gene: TRBD2
J gene: TRBJ2-3
clone size: NA
CDR3 DNA: TGTGCCAGCAGCCCCCGGACTAGCGGGGTTCGGGCAGATACGCAGTATTTT
CDR3 protein: CASSPRTSGVRADTQYF

V gene: TRBV28
D gene: TRBD2
J gene: TRBJ2-1
clone size: NA
CDR3 DNA: TGTGCCAGCAGACGAGCGGGGGGGTCGAATGAGCAGTTCTTC
CDR3 protein: CASRRAGGSNEQFF

V gene: TRBV19
D gene: TRBD1
J gene: TRBJ1-2
clone size: NA
CDR3 DNA: TGTGCCAGTACCCTCGACAGGGCCCCTTATGGCTACACCTTC
CDR3 protein: CASTLDRAPYGYTF

V gene: TRBV3-1/TRBV3-2
D gene: TRBD2
J gene: TRBJ2-5
clone size: NA
CDR3 DNA: TGTGCCAGCAGCCCGAAAGGCGGACTAGCGGCAGTCGCGGAGACCCAGTACTTC
CDR3 protein: CASSPKGGLAAVAETQYF

V gene: TRBV5-1
D gene: TRBD1
J gene: TRBJ1-2
clone size: NA
CDR3 DNA: TGCGCCAGCAGCCCGGGGACAGCGACTAACTATGGCTACACCTTC
CDR3 protein: CASSPGTATNYGYTF

V gene: TRBV3-1/TRBV3-2
D gene: TRBD1
J gene: TRBJ2-7
clone size: few
CDR3 DNA: TGTGCCAGCAGCCAAGATCCCGGGACAGACTCCTACGAGCAGTACTTC
CDR3 protein: CASSQDPGTDSYEQYF

V gene: TRBV15
D gene: TRBD1
J gene: TRBJ1-4
clone size: NA
CDR3 DNA: TGTGCCACCAGCACCCGTCAGGGGGTAGGGCATTTT
CDR3 protein: CATSTRQGVGHF

V gene: TRBV3-1/TRBV3-2
D gene: NA
J gene: TRBJ2-7
clone size: NA
CDR3 DNA: TGTGCCAGCAGCCAAGATTTACTAGCCCACGAGCAGTACTTC
CDR3 protein: CASSQDLLAHEQYF

V gene: TRBV19
D gene: NA
J gene: TRBJ1-1
clone size: NA
CDR3 DNA: TGTGCCAGTAGTATTCAGGGGATGAACACTGAAGCTTTCTTT
CDR3 protein: CASSIQGMNTEAFF

V gene: TRBV2
D gene: TRBD2
J gene: TRBJ2-7
clone size: NA
CDR3 DNA: TGTGCCAGCAGTGAACAGCTAGCGGGAGGCTACGAGCAGTACTTC
CDR3 protein: CASSEQLAGGYEQYF

V gene: TRBV5-1
D gene: NA
J gene: TRBJ2-7
clone size: NA
CDR3 DNA: TGCGCCAGCAGCTTGGATCTATTCTACGAGCAGTACTTC
CDR3 protein: CASSLDLFYEQYF

V gene: TRBV5-4
D gene: NA
J gene: TRBJ1-1
clone size: NA
CDR3 DNA: TGTGCCAGCAGCCCTGGAGAGGGGAACACTGAAGCTTTCTTT
CDR3 protein: CASSPGEGNTEAFF

V gene: TRBV6-5
D gene: TRBD2
J gene: TRBJ2-5
clone size: NA
CDR3 DNA: TGTGCCAGCAGCCGACTAGCTATCGGCGAGACCCAGTACTTC
CDR3 protein: CASSRLAIGETQYF

V gene: TRBV5-8
D gene: NA
J gene: TRBJ2-5
clone size: NA
CDR3 DNA: TGTGCCAGCAGCGTGTCCCCGGGGACCCAGTACTTC
CDR3 protein: CASSVSPGTQYF

V gene: TRBV4-1
D gene: TRBD1
J gene: TRBJ2-7
clone size: NA
CDR3 DNA: TGCGCCAGCAGCCAAGAGGCAGGGGGTATCTACGAGCAGTACTTC
CDR3 protein: CASSQEAGGIYEQYF

V gene: TRBV5-1
D gene: NA
J gene: TRBJ1-2
clone size: NA
CDR3 DNA: TGCGCCAGCAGCTTGGATGACATCTCTGGCTACACCTTC
CDR3 protein: CASSLDDISGYTF